This T cell receptor beta chain originates from a study of CD8 T cells in ankylosing spondylitis. The V and J ends lost 10 bases and 4 bases, in that order; junction bases with no gene match: 7. This CDR3 is built from 13 residues. TCRdb analysed the 5' RACE reads with MiXCR anew, one entry per CDR3 protein. The data show around 300,000 distinct CDR3 sequences, with approximately 15% seen just once and 1.1% held by the top ten. Sequencing was carried out using blood, either unsorted or a sorted T cell fraction (not recorded which). The sequence came from a male donor with ankylosing spondylitis or in good health (not recorded which). The chain combines TRBV12-3 or TRBV12-4 with TRBJ2-3; 8 bases agree with TRBD2. The CDR3 loop is CAIRRGLADTQYF. As DNA, the CDR3 is TGTGCCATCCGGCGGGGACTAGCAGATACGCAGTATTTT.